What follows is one T cell receptor (beta chain) and its context. In the study's own analysis: From reference gene primer amplification, estimates of nucleated cell counts were derived. The method was immunoSEQ multiplex PCR; TCRdb's version includes in-frame clones alone and lacks a portion of them. V and J calls and clone size are as listed in that table; D and trimming were resolved from the DNA. The top ten hold roughly 8.7% of the sample, which has some 250,000 clones, around 83% seen once. The data were obtained in a study of blood T cell repertoires in COVID-19. The CDR3 sequence is 17 residues long. Germline V gives CDR1 MGHRA, CDR2 YSYEKL. The V and J ends lost 1 base and 1 base respectively, with 15 bases between them.

Sequenced material: peripheral blood. The TCR sequence derives from a man between 40 and 49 years old with active or convalescent COVID-19. V usage is TRBV4-1 and J usage is TRBJ2-3; possible D gene TRBD1, 5 bases. CDR3 residues: CASSQVSGWLGTDTQYF. The DNA of the CDR3 is TGCGCCAGCAGCCAAGTCTCAGGGTGGTTAGGCACAGATACGCAGTATTTT.